This T cell receptor beta chain was profiled in a study of graft-versus-host responses after intestinal transplantation. As regards this clone: Its antigen is still unknown.

Using immunoSEQ multiplex PCR, the repertoire was profiled, and TCRdb retains in-frame clones only, with some absent. There are tens of thousands of clones in the sample; nearly 90% occur only once, and 4% lies in the top ten. The sample in question was unstimulated CD8+ T cells sorted from spleen or lymph node cells, obtained before transplant. The receptor was isolated from a human donor who was the organ donor for an intestinal transplant.

CDR3 region: CASSYSQGMNTEAFF. For the CDR3, the DNA is TGTGCCAGCAGCTATTCACAGGGTATGAACACTGAAGCTTTCTTT. The chain links TRBV7-9 to TRBJ1-1; tentatively, D is TRBD1 (6 bases). Germline lookup yields CDR1 SEHNR and CDR2 FQNEAQ (reference sequence). The CDR3 spans 15 residues. V gave up 4 bases and J gave up 0 bases, with 12 bases separating them.